This TCR beta chain came from a study of T cell repertoires in cytomegalovirus infection. On this clonotype: Its antigen is unknown.

TCRdb reanalysed the reads using MiXCR and keeps one entry per CDR3 protein. The sample includes about 770,000 distinct CDR3 sequences, about 29% seen only once; the top ten take under 15%. Germline CDR1 reads SGHVT; CDR2 reads SQSDAQ. The V and J ends lost 5 bases and 5 bases, in that order; junction bases with no gene match: 12. This CDR3 is built from 16 residues. The chain joins TRBV7-4 to TRBJ2-1, with 7 nucleotides matching TRBD1. Sample: cultured CD8+ T cells from PBMCs, taken from culture after CMV antigen stimulation. The receptor comes from a human donor in good health (CMV status not recorded). Some clones in this sample may be carry-over from other donors' samples. CDR3 in amino acids: CASSPYPGTDHNEQFF. The CDR3 DNA reads as TGTGCCAGCAGCCCCTACCCGGGGACAGATCACAATGAGCAGTTCTTC.